The next 14 T cell receptor beta chains were all read from a single sample in a study of T cell responses to AZD1222 COVID-19 vaccine. The method was immunoSEQ multiplex PCR; TCRdb's version includes in-frame clones alone and lacks a portion of them. The sample holds around 63,000 clones, less than 90% seen once. The input for sequencing was peripheral blood, taken on day 0 of AZD1222 vaccination. These receptors were collected from an adult in good health.

The chain has TRBV5-1 and TRBJ1-1; the D gene is possibly TRBD1 (5 bases). CDR1 and CDR2 (germline): SGHRS, YFSETQ. The CDR3 extends over 14 amino acids. Trimming took off 3 bases at V and 4 bases at J, with 13 bases between the two ends. CDR3 sequence: CASSSAAGSTEAFF. CDR3 DNA: TGCGCCAGCAGCTCGGCGGCAGGGAGCACTGAAGCTTTCTTT.

This clone was counted once. This chain links TRBV18 with TRBJ2-1; 7 bases are shared with TRBD1. The germline CDR1 and CDR2 sequences are KGHSH and LQKENI. With V trimmed by 3 bases and J by 4 bases, 12 bases remained unmatched. This CDR3 region has 17 residues. The CDR3 protein is CASSPYSNRGTYNEQFF. CDR3 DNA sequence: TGTGCCAGCTCACCCTATTCAAACAGGGGAACTTACAATGAGCAGTTCTTC.

This sequence joins TRBV5-4 and TRBJ2-7, with D perhaps TRBD1 (5 bases). V was shortened by 6 bases and J by 0 bases, with 13 bases between the two germline ends. CDR1 SGHNT and CDR2 YYREEE come from the germline V gene (reference sequence). The CDR3 extends over 14 amino acids. This chain's CDR3 is CASMLDTHSYEQYF. The CDR3 DNA follows: TGTGCCAGCATGCTGGACACTCACTCCTACGAGCAGTACTTC. The full variable domain, with the rest looked up from reference TRBV5-4 and TRBJ2-7, is ETGVTQSPTHLIKTRGQQVTLRCSSQSGHNTVSWYQQALGQGPQFIFQYYREEENGRGNFPPRFSGLQFPNYSSELNVNALELDDSALYLCASMLDTHSYEQYFGPGTRLTVT.

In the case of this clone: The sample contains more than one DNA sequence encoding this CDR3. This rearrangement joins TRBV7-2 to TRBJ1-1; tentative D call: TRBD1 (5 bases). The germline V and J ends were trimmed by 1 base and 5 bases, with 11 bases remaining between them. The CDR3 length is 14 residues. Germline V CDR1 and CDR2: SGHTA, FQGNSA. Here the CDR3 DNA reads TGTGCCAGCAGCTTAGTGGGGGGGAGGACTGAAGCTTTCTTT. It translates to CASSLVGGRTEAFF.

The chain joins TRBV18 to TRBJ2-3, with TRBD1 matching 10 bases. The germline V gene has CDR1 KGHSH and CDR2 LQKENI. This CDR3 spans 16 amino acids. J was trimmed by 2 bases and V by 8 bases; bases with no gene match: 10. The CDR3 loop reads CASARAGTGATDTQYF. CDR3 bases: TGTGCCAGCGCTAGAGCCGGGACAGGGGCCACAGATACGCAGTATTTT. Filled out from reference TRBV18 and TRBJ2-3, the complete variable domain reads NAGVMQNPRHLVRRRGQEARLRCSPMKGHSHVYWYRQLPEEGLKFMVYLQKENIIDESGMPKERFSAEFPKEGPSILRIQQVVRGDSAAYFCASARAGTGATDTQYFGPGTRLTVL.

The chain couples TRBV3-1 (or the pseudogene TRBV3-2) to TRBJ2-7; D unclear. The germline V and J ends were trimmed by 0 bases and 3 bases, with 3 bases remaining between them. Germline CDR1 is LGHDT and CDR2 is YNNKEL (reference sequence). The CDR3 has 12 amino acids. The CDR3 nucleotides read TGTGCCAGCAGCCAAGAACTCTACGAGCAGTACTTC. It specifies CASSQELYEQYF.

The V and J genes are TRBV7-8 and TRBJ1-3, with D hard to call. CDR3 size: 10 residues. Per germline, CDR1 SGHVS and CDR2 FQNEAQ. V lost 7 bases, J lost 8 bases, and 6 bases lay in between. The CDR3 nucleotides read TGTGCCAGCAAAGGAGACACCATATATTTT. The encoded protein is CASKGDTIYF.

This sequence joins TRBV18 and TRBJ2-7; 7 bases agree with TRBD2. This CDR3 is 16 amino acids long. The V segment lost 3 bases and the J segment 1 base; nucleotides outside the gene matches: 9. The V gene's germline CDR1 is KGHSH and CDR2 LQKENI. The CDR3 DNA is TGTGCCAGCTCACCGGTGGGAGGGGCCGGATCCTACGAGCAGTACTTC. Protein sequence: CASSPVGGAGSYEQYF. Together with reference TRBV18 and TRBJ2-7, the CDR3 gives the full variable domain: NAGVMQNPRHLVRRRGQEARLRCSPMKGHSHVYWYRQLPEEGLKFMVYLQKENIIDESGMPKERFSAEFPKEGPSILRIQQVVRGDSAAYFCASSPVGGAGSYEQYFGPGTRLTVT.

This clone has just one count. The chain is built from TRBV30 and TRBJ1-1; a weak D match, TRBD1 (6 bases). The CDR3 contains 11 residues. V was clipped by 5 bases and J by 5 bases, with 9 bases between them. Germline assignment: CDR1 GTSNPN and CDR2 SVGIG (reference sequence). The CDR3 sequence: CAWQGRTEAFF. The CDR3 region has the DNA TGTGCCTGGCAGGGGAGGACTGAAGCTTTCTTT.

This clone has at least ten counts. The J gene is TRBJ1-3, the V gene TRBV30; D may be TRBD1 (5 bases). Germline CDR1 GTSNPN, CDR2 SVGIG (reference sequence). Trimming cost V 6 bases and J 0 bases, with 9 bases left between them. This CDR3 spans 13 amino acids. The CDR3 nucleotides read TGTGCCTGTACAGGACCCTCTGGAAACACCATATATTTT. Translating it yields CACTGPSGNTIYF.

This chain connects TRBV7-9 to TRBJ2-2, with 9 bases that match TRBD2. CDR1 is SEHNR and CDR2 is FQNEAQ in the germline V gene (reference sequence). V dropped 6 bases and J dropped 2; count of bases not matched to a gene: 10. CDR3 length equals 17 residues. The CDR3 nucleotides are TGTGCCAGCAGTTTTTCAACCCTAGCGGGAAACACCGGGGAGCTGTTTTTT. The encoded protein is CASSFSTLAGNTGELFF. Full variable domain (missing parts from reference TRBV7-9 and TRBJ2-2): DTGVSQNPRHKITKRGQNVTFRCDPISEHNRLYWYRQTLGQGPEFLTYFQNEAQLEKSRLLSDRFSAERPKGSFSTLEIQRTEQGDSAMYLCASSFSTLAGNTGELFFGEGSRLTVL.

The chain links TRBV6-6 to TRBJ1-1; D call uncertain. The germline V gene encodes CDR1 MNHNY and CDR2 SVGAGI (reference sequence). The length of the CDR3 is 16 residues. V was clipped by 2 bases and J by 1 base, with 14 bases between them. This chain's CDR3 is CASSYGQAGRNTEAFF. CDR3 bases: TGTGCCAGCAGTTACGGTCAGGCCGGGAGGAACACTGAAGCTTTCTTT.

This clone was detected only once. The V and J genes are TRBV5-1 and TRBJ2-2; perhaps D is TRBD1 or TRBD2 (5 bases each). Per germline, CDR1 SGHRS and CDR2 YFSETQ. The CDR3 loop spans 15 amino acids. Trimming removed 2 bases at V and 4 bases at J, with 12 bases between. CDR3 protein: CASSFSGPPTGELFF. As DNA, the CDR3 is TGCGCCAGCAGCTTCTCGGGACCACCCACCGGGGAGCTGTTTTTT.

J is TRBJ2-7 and V is TRBV5-8, with D perhaps matching TRBD1 or TRBD2 (6 bases each). Germline loops: CDR1 SGHTS, CDR2 YDEGEE. CDR3 length: 14 residues. V lost 2 bases and J lost 4, with 13 bases in between. The CDR3 bases are TGTGCCAGCAGCTTTAACAGGGCGGGGTACGAGCAGTACTTC. It codes for CASSFNRAGYEQYF.